These T cell receptor beta chains were read from a single sample in a study of Graves' ophthalmopathy and Graves' hyperthyroidism. TCRdb reprocessed the multiplex PCR reads via MiXCR and lists one record per CDR3 protein. This table holds around 670,000 distinct CDR3 sequences, 35% to 50% found once. Sequencing was done on a sample of peripheral blood. These receptor sequences come from an adult man with Graves' ophthalmopathy. The conserved cysteine and the conserved F or W are not part of the CDR3 here.

>TRBJ1-3|TRBV11-2
ASSAGVGNTIY
>TRBJ2-2|TRBV25-1
ASSPPGGANTGELF
>TRBJ1-1|TRBV20-1
SASPHGAPTGRGTEAF
>TRBJ2-7|TRBV19
ASSISFSGTNAYEQY
>TRBJ1-2|TRBV13
ASSLLGGPNYGYT
>TRBJ1-5|TRBV25-1
ASSLGGPSNQPQH
>TRBJ1-2|TRBV11-1
AWSGGQGAVGYT
>TRBJ1-2|TRBV29-1
SHTEQGAYGYT
>TRBJ1-2|TRBV12-3/TRBV12-4
ASTHYKTQNYGYT
>TRBJ1-1|TRBV2
ASSNPPNTEAF
>TRBJ1-5|TRBV7-9
ASSLDGGAGNQPQH
>TRBJ1-1|TRBV18
ASSPGYNTEAF
>TRBJ2-7|TRBV12-3/TRBV12-4
ASRARTSGTNEQY
>TRBJ1-1|TRBV19
VGGRSTEAF
>TRBJ1-2|TRBV10-3
ATGTGFGRSGYT
>TRBJ2-2|TRBV20-1
SARLAHRTGELF
>TRBJ1-4|TRBV7-9
ASSPAEGINEKLF
>TRBJ1-1|TRBV29-1
SVAGTELNTEAF
>TRBJ1-2|TRBV2
ASRKGTLGNYGYT
>TRBJ1-1|TRBV7-9
ASSQEWTEAF
>TRBJ2-5|TRBV2
ASSSGLAGHTETQY
>TRBJ2-3|TRBV2
ASTSGRGADTQY
>TRBJ2-5|TRBV2
ASSQLAGVGETQY
>TRBJ2-7|TRBV10-3
AISEDSYEQY
>TRBJ2-6|TRBV19
ASTNPGANVLT
>TRBJ1-1|TRBV20-1
SARTDPSTEAF
>TRBJ1-6|TRBV2
ASSQDWSTSPPH
>TRBJ1-4|TRBV11-1
ASSYPGNEKLF
>TRBJ2-7|TRBV11-2
ASSKGQRNYEQY
>TRBJ2-6|TRBV25-1
AGTGLSGANVLT
>TRBJ2-7|TRBV2
ASSGTPGVNEQY
>TRBJ2-2|TRBV25-1
ASSEFEGELF
>TRBJ2-2|TRBV29-1
SANRYTGELF
>TRBJ1-1|TRBV9
ASSVDVDREAF
>TRBJ1-6|TRBV9
ASSQDDRSYNSPLH
>TRBJ1-4|TRBV2
ASRQEKLF
>TRBJ1-4|TRBV10-2
ASSYKVGEKLF
>TRBJ2-2|TRBV12-3/TRBV12-4
ASSRESIIRGTNTGELF
>TRBJ1-5|TRBV24-1
ASSYSREEVNQPQH
>TRBJ1-1|TRBV7-9
ASSRGTVNEAF
>TRBJ2-1|TRBV5-6
ASSLAASYNEQF
>-|TRBV29-1
SVGTSGTNEQF
>TRBJ1-4|TRBV10-3
ASSRQGTFEKLF
>TRBJ1-2|TRBV20-1
SAIPGTTYGYT
>TRBJ2-7|TRBV6-6
ASSYSFWGLAYEQY
>TRBJ1-5|TRBV24-1
ASSVTGDLNQPQH
>TRBJ1-4|TRBV15
ATSRDTGPGGEKLF
>TRBJ1-4|TRBV19
ASSGTGHEKLF
>TRBJ2-5|TRBV24-1
ATSADGALTQY
>TRBJ2-7|TRBV24-1
ASRDRAGLEQY
>TRBJ1-2|TRBV7-2
ASSLDGSGARGYT
>TRBJ2-2|TRBV7-9
ASSPVPERTNTGELF
>TRBJ2-7|TRBV19
ASKSTGGEQY
>TRBJ2-7|TRBV29-1
SVVEQY